Each of the 5 T cell receptor beta chains below was sequenced from the same sample in a study of OX40 agonist ivuxolimab in advanced cancers. The protocol was immunoSEQ multiplex PCR, while the TCRdb copy is restricted to in-frame clones and leaves out a portion. The repertoire holds around 62,000 clones, with roughly 87% as singletons. The sequencing here drew on CD4+ or CD8+ T cells sorted from blood, taken in a trial of the OX40 agonist ivuxolimab. These receptors all come from an adult with an advanced solid tumor such as melanoma, head and neck, liver or kidney cancer.

The chain employs TRBV10-3 and TRBJ2-1; D is perhaps TRBD2 (7 bases). Trimming removed 11 bases at V and 8 bases at J, with 22 bases between. From germline, CDR1 is ENHRY and CDR2 SYGVKD. The CDR3 sequence is 14 residues long. For the CDR3, the DNA is TGTGCCTCCCGAGGCGGGGGCCTGGGGGATGAGCAGTTCTTC. This codes for CASRGGGLGDEQFF.

The gene calls are TRBV6-5 and TRBJ1-2; 7 nucleotides line up with TRBD1. CDR3 length: 14 amino acids. CDR1 and CDR2 from the germline V gene are MNHEY and SVGAGI. V shed 4 bases, J shed 3 bases, and the junction held 5 bases outside the gene matches. DNA of the CDR3: TGTGCCAGCAGTTCAAGAGACAGGGACTATGGCTACACCTTC. Translated, it gives CASSSRDRDYGYTF.

V is TRBV5-5 and J is TRBJ2-7; D unclear. CDR1 is SGHKS and CDR2 is YYEKEE in the germline V gene (reference sequence). V shed 7 bases and J shed 1 base, with 9 bases lying between them. CDR3 size: 12 residues. The CDR3 region is CASYSRSYEQYF. The CDR3 nucleotides read TGTGCCAGCTACTCGAGGTCCTACGAGCAGTACTTC. Combining the CDR3 with reference TRBV5-5 and TRBJ2-7 gives the whole variable domain DAGVTQSPTHLIKTRGQQVTLRCSPISGHKSVSWYQQVLGQGPQFIFQYYEKEERGRGNFPDRFSARQFPNYSSELNVNALLLGDSALYLCASYSRSYEQYFGPGTRLTVT.

J is TRBJ2-3 and V is TRBV7-2, with 9 bases fitting TRBD2. Trimming took 4 bases from V and 4 from J; bases not matched to a gene: 9. The CDR3 loop spans 16 amino acids. Germline CDR1 is SGHTA and CDR2 is FQGNSA. CDR3 DNA: TGTGCCAGCAGCTCTGTAGCGGGGGTGGGATCAGATACGCAGTATTTT. This codes for CASSSVAGVGSDTQYF.

This chain uses TRBV7-8 with TRBJ2-7, with 9 bases aligning to TRBD1. In germline, CDR1 is SGHVS, CDR2 FQNEAQ. The J segment lost 7 bases and the V segment lost 5 bases, leaving 12 bases of the junction unmatched. The CDR3 length is 15 residues. CDR3 sequence reads: CASSRTGDPVGEQYV. Here the CDR3 DNA reads TGTGCCAGCAGCCGGACAGGGGACCCCGTGGGAGAGCAGTACGTC.